This T cell receptor beta chain was obtained from a study of human T cells and chemical hapten exposure (dated by TCRdb to the early 2020s). Background for the entire study: Libraries were combined into a pool for sequencing, and differences in TCR yield between samples came mainly from small differences in library volumes within the pool. Peripheral blood TCR repertoire changes were tracked in vivo in alopecia patients during primary and secondary sensitization to the hapten diphenylcyclopropenone (DPC). Both TCR alpha and TCR beta chains were sequenced from each blood RNA sample. The full study reports these points: After repeated subsampling, the strength of the expansion versus patch-test correlation and the threshold at which it became significant changed. DPC sensitization did not change the number of TCRs with a frequency above 1 in 1000, and there was no evidence of changes in global repertoire structure.

CDR3 length: 13 amino acids, cysteine to phenylalanine. Here the CDR3 DNA is all that survives: 39 bases in frame from base 1. The junction carries 15 bases between V and J, which are trimmed by 7 bases and 5 bases respectively. The germline V gene supplies CDR1 MNHEY and CDR2 SVGAGI. Total RNA was extracted from unfractionated whole blood that had been collected in Tempus Blood RNA tubes. Five or six healthy volunteers were used as TCR sequencing controls and were bled at day 0, 2 weeks and 6 weeks. Library preparation was by 5' RACE. Instrument used: Illumina MiSeq. During library preparation, unique molecular identifiers were attached to individual cDNA molecules so that TCRs could be counted quantitatively and reproducibly. Under the source paper's analysis protocol: The median number of TCRs per sample was approximately 96,000, ranging from about 20,000 to 750,000. V, J and CDR3 annotation of the TCR reads was performed with the Decombinator software suite. For the PS versus PT1 abundance plots, all samples were subsampled to the same number of TCRs (28,000). TCRs were defined as expanded if absent before sensitization and observed at least eight times at the 2-week time point. TCRdb took the public reads, trimmed them with fastp at Q25, ran MiXCR for clone calling and kept in-frame beta chains. Each CDR3 protein appears once, grouped with its most common genes and DNA. TCRdb, rather than the study authors, made the V and J calls. The sample table contains 130,000 or so distinct CDR3 sequences; only one count was recorded for around 4% of them. The top ten clonotypes cover around 1.4% of the sample.

This clonotype was picked up many times. Its target antigen remains unknown. It has no much larger one-base neighbor in the sample; base qualities were not kept. This chain joins TRBV6-5 to TRBJ2-7; tentative D gene TRBD1, with 5 bases matching. The receptor was derived from a female donor in good health. The DNA sequence follows: TGTGCCAGCAAGCAGGGCCCTATGGACGAGCAGTACTTC. Translated, it gives CASKQGPMDEQYF.